Listed below are T cell receptor beta chains from one sample, sequenced in a study of T cells in Graves' hyperthyroidism and ophthalmopathy. TCRdb ran MiXCR on the multiplex PCR reads and lists one entry per CDR3 protein. The table has 600,000 or so distinct CDR3 sequences, around 46% seen once. Sequencing was carried out using peripheral blood or thyroid tissue (not recorded which). Receptor source: a woman younger than 30 with Graves' hyperthyroidism. CDR3s include the opening cysteine and the closing phenylalanine or tryptophan. D genes are given only for firm matches. Size is stated for part of the rows, as once, few or many counts, or as a class when the clone is expanded.

V	length	J	size	D	DNA	CDR3
TRBV7-8	14	TRBJ2-7	many	TRBD2	TGTGCCAGCAGCCTTAGCGGGAGGAGTCGGGAGCAGTACTTC	CASSLSGRSREQYF
TRBV9	15	TRBJ1-3	NA	NA	TGTGCCAGCAGCCACCGACTCAGCTCTGGAAACACCATATATTTT	CASSHRLSSGNTIYF
TRBV7-2	15	TRBJ2-7	NA	NA	TGTGCCAGCAGCTTAGAAAGGACATTCCCCTACGAGCAGTACTTC	CASSLERTFPYEQYF
TRBV9	14	TRBJ1-5	NA	TRBD1	TGTGCCAGCAGCGCGACAGGGTACAATCAGCCCCAGCATTTT	CASSATGYNQPQHF
TRBV7-2	14	TRBJ1-4	NA	TRBD1	TGTGCCAGCAGGGGGGGACAGGACCTAGGAAAACTGTTTTTT	CASRGGQDLGKLFF
TRBV20-1	16	TRBJ1-4	NA	NA	TGCAGTGCTCGGACAGACGGGATTGCAACTAATGAAAAACTGTTTTTT	CSARTDGIATNEKLFF
TRBV19	16	TRBJ2-2	NA	NA	TGTGCCAGTAGTATAGTCCCCGGTTCGAACACCGGGGAGCTGTTTTTT	CASSIVPGSNTGELFF
TRBV7-9	15	TRBJ2-5	NA	TRBD2	TGTGCCAGCAGCTTAGCGGGAGGGCCGGGCGAGACCCAGTACTTC	CASSLAGGPGETQYF
TRBV7-2	16	TRBJ2-7	NA	TRBD1	TGTGCCAGCAGCCAAGATTGGGACAGGGCCACCTACGAGCAGTACTTC	CASSQDWDRATYEQYF
TRBV15	13	TRBJ2-5	NA	TRBD2	TGTGCCACCAGCAGCTCGGGGGGTGAGACCCAGTACTTC	CATSSSGGETQYF
TRBV4-1	16	TRBJ2-7	NA	NA	TGCGCCAGCAGCCAAGTTTCGCGAGGGAGCGCCTACGAGCAGTACTTC	CASSQVSRGSAYEQYF
TRBV24-1	15	TRBJ2-7	few	NA	TGTGCCACCAGTGAAGGTTGGGACAAACCCTACGAGCAGTACTTC	CATSEGWDKPYEQYF
TRBV6-1	14	TRBJ2-5	few	NA	TGTGCCAGCAGTGACGGGACGATCCAAGAGACCCAGTACTTC	CASSDGTIQETQYF
TRBV2	14	TRBJ1-4	NA	NA	TGTGCCAGCAGTGACAGTGGGCAGGTTGGAAAACTGTTTTTT	CASSDSGQVGKLFF
TRBV2	10	TRBJ1-5	many	NA	TGTGCCAGCACAGGTCAGCCCCAGCATTTT	CASTGQPQHF
TRBV25-1	12	TRBJ1-6	NA	NA	TGTGCCAGCAATGGGCTGGATTCACCCCTCCACTTT	CASNGLDSPLHF
TRBV12-3/TRBV12-4	15	TRBJ1-5	NA	NA	TGTGCCAGCAGCACAGACAAGGCTTACAATCAGCCCCAGCATTTT	CASSTDKAYNQPQHF
TRBV29-1	14	TRBJ2-5	NA	TRBD2	TGCAGCGTTGAGGGAGGGCCGGGAGAAGAGACCCAGTACTTC	CSVEGGPGEETQYF
TRBV19	15	TRBJ1-5	NA	NA	TGTGCCAGCAATGGGGCGGGTTTAGGCAATCAGTCCCAGCATTTT	CASNGAGLGNQSQHF
TRBV20-1	12	TRBJ1-6	NA	NA	TGCAGTGCTAGTGCAGGGGCGGCACCCCTCCACTTT	CSASAGAAPLHF
TRBV29-1	15	TRBJ1-1	many	NA	TGCAGCGGCCTACTACAGGCCGTGGAGAACACTGAAGCTTTCTTT	CSGLLQAVENTEAFF
TRBV29-1	14	TRBJ2-3	NA	TRBD2	TGCAGTACTAGAGCGCGGGAGGGCACAGATACGCAGTATTTT	CSTRAREGTDTQYF
TRBV7-2	14	TRBJ1-6	NA	TRBD1	TGTGCCAGCAGCCGCCGGGACAGTAATTCACCCCTCCACTTT	CASSRRDSNSPLHF
TRBV5-1	17	TRBJ2-2	NA	TRBD1	TGCGCCAGCAGCCAGAGGACCGGGACAGGGAACACCGGGGAGCTGTTTTTT	CASSQRTGTGNTGELFF
TRBV24-1	17	TRBJ1-3	many	NA	TGTGCCACCAGTGATTCCAGAACAGGGAGGCTTGGAAACACCATATATTTT	CATSDSRTGRLGNTIYF
TRBV7-2	16	TRBJ2-7	few	NA	TGTGCCAGCAGCCTCGAACGGGACACGTCGACCTACGAGCAGTACTTC	CASSLERDTSTYEQYF
TRBV5-7	16	TRBJ2-7	NA	TRBD2	TGTGCCAGCAGCTTGACGTCCGGGACTAGCGACTACGAGCAGTACTTC	CASSLTSGTSDYEQYF
TRBV7-8	18	TRBJ2-7	few	TRBD2	TGTGCCAGCAGCTTAAGTACTAGCGGGAGGCGAAGCTCCTACGAGCAGTACTTC	CASSLSTSGRRSSYEQYF
TRBV25-1	14	TRBJ1-4	NA	NA	TGTGCCAGCAGTGCTAGAGACACGAATGAAAAACTGTTTTTT	CASSARDTNEKLFF
TRBV7-6	14	TRBJ2-7	few	NA	TGTGCCAGCAGCTTGAGGGGCGGATCTTACGAGCAGTACTTC	CASSLRGGSYEQYF
TRBV14	16	TRBJ2-5	NA	TRBD1	TGTGCCAGCAGCCAAGACTTGACAGGGATCCAAGAGACCCAGTACTTC	CASSQDLTGIQETQYF
TRBV7-9	14	TRBJ1-3	few	NA	TGTGCCAGCGGGGACGGGCAGACTGGAAACACCATATATTTT	CASGDGQTGNTIYF
TRBV25-1	13	TRBJ2-5	many	NA	TGTGCCAGCCTCGAAGAGGGGCAAGAGACCCAGTACTTC	CASLEEGQETQYF
TRBV2	13	TRBJ1-5	many	NA	TGTGCCAGCAGTGAAGCAAGGGACCGGCCCCAGCATTTT	CASSEARDRPQHF
TRBV10-3	14	TRBJ2-5	NA	NA	TGTGCCATCAGCGCCGCCGGGGGCGGGGAGACCCAGTACTTC	CAISAAGGGETQYF
TRBV20-1	13	TRBJ2-7	NA	TRBD2	TGCAGTGCTACCGGGACTAGCGGGAGGTCCGTGTACTTC	CSATGTSGRSVYF
TRBV9	13	TRBJ2-7	NA	NA	TGTGCCAGCAGCACGGGACAATCCTACGAGCAGTACTTC	CASSTGQSYEQYF
TRBV19	8	TRBJ1-6	NA	NA	TGTGCCAGTAGCCCCACAGACTTT	CASSPTDF
TRBV12-3/TRBV12-4	14	TRBJ1-1	NA	NA	TGTGCCAGCGCGCTGGGAGGGGGGACGGTAAAAGCTTTCTTT	CASALGGGTVKAFF
TRBV2	14	TRBJ2-5	NA	NA	TGTGCCAGCTTAGTGGGCGAGTACCAAGAGACCCAGTACTTC	CASLVGEYQETQYF
TRBV7-9	14	TRBJ2-5	NA	NA	TGTGCCAGCAGCTCACAGACTAGTTTTGAGACCCAGTACTTC	CASSSQTSFETQYF
TRBV10-2	14	TRBJ2-7	NA	NA	TGTGCCAGCAGGGATGCGGTAAATATCTACGAGCAGTACTTC	CASRDAVNIYEQYF
TRBV24-1	13	TRBJ1-2	many	TRBD1	TGTGCCACCAGTGATCACAGGGGTACTGGCTACACCTTC	CATSDHRGTGYTF
TRBV29-1	12	TRBJ1-2	many	TRBD1	TGCAGCGCCCACAGGGGGCTTTATGGCTACACCTTC	CSAHRGLYGYTF